This T cell receptor (beta chain) was found in a study of identical twins. Study outcomes and limitations: In cord blood, abundant beta clonotypes had fewer insertions; memory showed no trend. Because invariant MAIT and iNKT cells could be present, zero-insertion analyses could be partly confounded.

Germline lookup yields CDR1 MGHRA and CDR2 YSYEKL. The J segment lost 5 bases and the V segment lost 2 bases, leaving 10 bases of the junction unmatched. This CDR3 region has 16 residues. Through template switching, a universal primer site was introduced, and the cDNA contained unique molecular identifiers. MiXCR, run by TCRdb on the 5' RACE reads, gives a single entry per CDR3 protein. The table shows roughly 250,000 distinct CDR3 sequences, with 7.5% occurring only once. To note about this clonotype: Its antigen is not known.

In addition, the sample was reused for a study of yellow fever vaccine responses in identical twins.

The clonotype originates from a woman aged 18-29 years in good health. The chain is built from TRBV4-1 and TRBJ2-3; the match to TRBD2 covers 7 bases. The sequenced sample was CD8+ T cells sorted from blood. The CDR3 region has the DNA TGCGCCAGCAGCCAAAGTGAGCGGGATCAGCGAGATACGCAGTATTTT. Amino acids: CASSQSERDQRDTQYF.